The 10 T cell receptor beta chains listed next were all sequenced from one sample in a study of T cells in Graves' hyperthyroidism and ophthalmopathy. What was amplified from RNA transcripts were TCR beta CDR3 regions. During a first-round RT-PCR of the TCR CDR3, the HTBI primer set was used. TCRdb passed the multiplex PCR reads through MiXCR, listing each CDR3 protein once. The sample shows around 350,000 distinct CDR3 sequences, 25% of them seen only once. The sequencing sample was made of blood. These receptors came from a man aged 45-65 years with Graves' hyperthyroidism.

This clonotype has only a few counts. The chain has TRBV12-3 or TRBV12-4 and TRBJ1-5; 8 nucleotides line up with TRBD1. This CDR3 is 12 amino acids long. V was clipped by 6 bases and J by 6 bases; unmatched bases: 1. In DNA form, the CDR3 reads TGTGCCAGCAGGACAGGGGTTCAGCCCCAGCATTTT. Its protein product is CASRTGVQPQHF.

This rearrangement joins TRBV5-1 to TRBJ2-5; 9 bases are a match to TRBD1. The CDR3 runs 14 residues. CDR1 is SGHRS, CDR2 YFSETQ, per germline. Unmatched junction bases numbered 4, after V lost 4 bases and J lost 3 bases. The CDR3 loop reads CASSARTGEETQYF. The CDR3 bases are TGCGCCAGCAGCGCCCGGACAGGGGAAGAGACCCAGTACTTC.

The genes are TRBV28 and TRBJ1-2, with D maybe TRBD1 (5 bases). Germline V gene sequence: CDR1 MDHEN, CDR2 SYDVKM. Trimming took off 7 bases at V and 5 bases at J, with 11 bases between the two ends. CDR3 length equals 12 residues. DNA for the CDR3: TGTGCCAGCACCGACAGAGCGTATGGCTACACCTTC. Amino acid sequence: CASTDRAYGYTF.

This chain connects TRBV5-5 to TRBJ2-7; the D gene is possibly TRBD2 (6 bases). CDR1 and CDR2 (germline): SGHKS, YYEKEE (reference sequence). The CDR3 covers 16 residues. V gave up 4 bases and J gave up 4 bases, with 21 bases separating them. This chain's CDR3 is CASSPAFARRGYEQYF. DNA for the CDR3: TGTGCCAGCAGCCCAGCGTTTGCGCGGCGGGGATACGAGCAGTACTTC.

In this sample, this clonotype turned up a few times. The chain links TRBV12-3 or TRBV12-4 to TRBJ2-7, with 8 bases matching TRBD1. This CDR3 contains 14 residues. V gave up 3 bases and J gave up 5 bases; unmatched junction bases: 6. The CDR3 region has the DNA TGTGCCAGCAGTTTTTATGCAGGGGGCAACGAGCAGTACTTC. Its translation: CASSFYAGGNEQYF.

This clonotype occurred a few times. V is TRBV18 and J is TRBJ1-6; D is possibly TRBD1 (6 bases). Between the trimmed V and J ends, which lost 1 base and 10 bases, there was a span of 11 bases. Looked up from germline, CDR1 is KGHSH and CDR2 is LQKENI. The CDR3 totals 14 residues. The CDR3 loop is CASSPQGVSSPLHF. CDR3 in DNA: TGTGCCAGCTCACCACAGGGGGTAAGCTCACCCCTCCACTTT.

The genes are TRBV11-2 and TRBJ1-2, with D perhaps matching TRBD1 (5 bases). CDR1 and CDR2 (germline): SGHAT, FQNNGV. CDR3 size: 14 residues. The germline V and J ends were trimmed by 5 bases and 2 bases, with 12 bases remaining between them. CDR3 sequence: CASSIRWGNYGYTF. The DNA for the CDR3 is TGTGCCAGCAGCATCAGATGGGGGAACTATGGCTACACCTTC.

In its sample, this clonotype was seen a few times. The CDR3 DNA is TGTGCCAGCAGCCCGGCCCCTAACGTCCTGACTTTC. Translating gives CASSPAPNVLTF. The V gene is TRBV6-1, the J gene TRBJ2-6; no clear D. The germline V gene encodes CDR1 MNHNS and CDR2 SASEGT. This CDR3 region has 12 residues. V was pared by 6 bases and J by 10 bases, with 10 bases between.

This chain uses TRBV28 with TRBJ1-5, with 7 bases lining up with TRBD1. The CDR3 has 15 residues. Germline V gene sequence: CDR1 MDHEN, CDR2 SYDVKM. CDR3 nucleotides: TGTGCTTCTTCAGGGGGGGGCTTGTGGCATCAGCCCCAGCATTTT. Protein sequence: CASSGGGLWHQPQHF.

This clonotype was counted only a few times. The chain recombines TRBV6-1 with TRBJ2-7; D gene uncertain. CDR3 length: 14 amino acids. CDR1 is MNHNS and CDR2 is SASEGT in the germline V gene. The V gene lost 1 base and the J gene lost 4 bases, with 11 bases spanning the gap. CDR3 protein: CASSEGQENYEQYF. CDR3 sequence (DNA): TGTGCCAGCAGTGAAGGCCAGGAGAATTACGAGCAGTACTTC.